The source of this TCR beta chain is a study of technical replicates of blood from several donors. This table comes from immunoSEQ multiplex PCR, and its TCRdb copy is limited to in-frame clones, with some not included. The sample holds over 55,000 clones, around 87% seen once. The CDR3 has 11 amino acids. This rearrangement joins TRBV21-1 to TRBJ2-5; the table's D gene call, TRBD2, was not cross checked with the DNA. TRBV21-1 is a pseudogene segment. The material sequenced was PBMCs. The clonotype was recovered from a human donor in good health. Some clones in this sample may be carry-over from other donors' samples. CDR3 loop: CASNQLETQYF. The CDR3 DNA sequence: TGTGCCAGCAACCAACTTGAGACCCAGTACTTC.